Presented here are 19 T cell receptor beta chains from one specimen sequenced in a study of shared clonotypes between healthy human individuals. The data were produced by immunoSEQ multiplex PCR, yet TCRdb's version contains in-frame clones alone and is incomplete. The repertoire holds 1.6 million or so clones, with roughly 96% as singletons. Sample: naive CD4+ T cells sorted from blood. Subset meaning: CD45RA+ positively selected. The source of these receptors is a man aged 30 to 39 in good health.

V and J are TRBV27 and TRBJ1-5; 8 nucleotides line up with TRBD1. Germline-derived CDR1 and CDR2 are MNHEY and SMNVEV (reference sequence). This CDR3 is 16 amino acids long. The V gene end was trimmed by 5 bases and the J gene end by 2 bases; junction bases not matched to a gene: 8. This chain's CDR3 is CASSPRTGIGNQPQHF. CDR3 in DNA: TGTGCCAGCAGTCCCCGGACAGGGATCGGCAATCAGCCCCAGCATTTT.

As DNA, the CDR3 is TGTGCCAGCAGCTCAGCCCCCGGGGGCGGGATCATCAATGAGCAGTTCTTC. Translated, it gives CASSSAPGGGIINEQFF. The V call is TRBV11-2, the J call TRBJ2-1; possibly TRBD1 or TRBD2 for D (6 bases each). The CDR3 has 17 amino acids. V lost 4 bases and J lost 6, with 22 bases in between. Germline V gene sequence: CDR1 SGHAT, CDR2 FQNNGV.

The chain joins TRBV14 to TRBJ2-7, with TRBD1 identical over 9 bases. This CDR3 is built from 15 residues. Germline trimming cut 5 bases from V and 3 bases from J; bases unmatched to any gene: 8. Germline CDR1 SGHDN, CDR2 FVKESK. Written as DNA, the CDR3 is TGTGCCAGCAGCAAATATCCGGGACAGGGCTACGAGCAGTACTTC. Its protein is CASSKYPGQGYEQYF.

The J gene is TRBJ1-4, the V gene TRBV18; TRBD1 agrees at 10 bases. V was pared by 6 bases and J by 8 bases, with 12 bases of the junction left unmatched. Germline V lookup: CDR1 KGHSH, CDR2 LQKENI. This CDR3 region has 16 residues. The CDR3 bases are TGTGCCAGCTCGCTTATGCCGACAGGGGGCAGAGAAAAACTGTTTTTT. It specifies CASSLMPTGGREKLFF.

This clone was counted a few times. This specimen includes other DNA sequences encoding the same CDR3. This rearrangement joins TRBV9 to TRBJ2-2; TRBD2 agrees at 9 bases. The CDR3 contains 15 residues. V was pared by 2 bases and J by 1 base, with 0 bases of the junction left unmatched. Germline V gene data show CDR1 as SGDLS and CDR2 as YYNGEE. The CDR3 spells CASSVTSGNTGELFF. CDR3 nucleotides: TGTGCCAGCAGCGTGACTAGCGGGAACACCGGGGAGCTGTTTTTT.

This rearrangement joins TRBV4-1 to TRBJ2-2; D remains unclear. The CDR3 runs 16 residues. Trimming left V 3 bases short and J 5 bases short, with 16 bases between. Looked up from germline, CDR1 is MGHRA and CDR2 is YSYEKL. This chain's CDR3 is CASSQADGSKTGELFF. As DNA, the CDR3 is TGCGCCAGCAGCCAGGCTGACGGTTCCAAAACCGGGGAGCTGTTTTTT.

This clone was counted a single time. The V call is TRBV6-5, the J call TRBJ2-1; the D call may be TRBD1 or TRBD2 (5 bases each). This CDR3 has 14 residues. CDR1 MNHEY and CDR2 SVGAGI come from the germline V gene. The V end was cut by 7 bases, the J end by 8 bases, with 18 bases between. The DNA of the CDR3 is TGTGCCAGCACTTGGGGGAGCCGCCCCCATGAGCAGTTCTTC. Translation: CASTWGSRPHEQFF.

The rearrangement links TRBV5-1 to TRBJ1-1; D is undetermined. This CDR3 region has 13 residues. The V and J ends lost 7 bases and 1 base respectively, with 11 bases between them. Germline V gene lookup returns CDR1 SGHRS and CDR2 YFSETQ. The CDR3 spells CASGRTANTEAFF. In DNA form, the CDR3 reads TGCGCCAGCGGTCGGACGGCGAACACTGAAGCTTTCTTT.

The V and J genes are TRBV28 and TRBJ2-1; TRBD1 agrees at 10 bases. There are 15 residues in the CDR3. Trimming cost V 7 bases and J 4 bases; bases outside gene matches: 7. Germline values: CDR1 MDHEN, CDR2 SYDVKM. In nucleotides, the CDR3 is TGTGCCAGCACTTCCGGGACAGGGGTTTACAATGAGCAGTTCTTC. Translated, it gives CASTSGTGVYNEQFF.

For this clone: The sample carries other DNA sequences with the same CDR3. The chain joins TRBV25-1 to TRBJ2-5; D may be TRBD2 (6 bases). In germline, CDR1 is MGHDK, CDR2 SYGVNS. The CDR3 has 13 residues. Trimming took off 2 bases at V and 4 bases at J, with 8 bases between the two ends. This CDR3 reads CASSEGGRETQYF. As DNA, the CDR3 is TGTGCCAGCAGTGAAGGGGGGAGAGAGACCCAGTACTTC.

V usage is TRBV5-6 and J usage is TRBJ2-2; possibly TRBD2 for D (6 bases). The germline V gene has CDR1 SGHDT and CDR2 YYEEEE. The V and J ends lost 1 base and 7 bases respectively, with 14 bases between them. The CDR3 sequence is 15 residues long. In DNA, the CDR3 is TGTGCCAGCAGCTTGTTGGCGGGACTGGACGGGGAGCTGTTTTTT. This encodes CASSLLAGLDGELFF.

The CDR3 DNA is TGCAGCGCGGGGAAGGTGACTAGCGGAGATACGCAGTATTTT. Its protein product is CSAGKVTSGDTQYF. This chain connects TRBV29-1 to TRBJ2-3; 9 nucleotides line up with TRBD2. J gave up 5 bases and V 7 bases, and 10 bases lay outside the gene matches. CDR3 length: 14 residues. CDR1 and CDR2 from the germline V gene are SQVTM and ANQGSEA.

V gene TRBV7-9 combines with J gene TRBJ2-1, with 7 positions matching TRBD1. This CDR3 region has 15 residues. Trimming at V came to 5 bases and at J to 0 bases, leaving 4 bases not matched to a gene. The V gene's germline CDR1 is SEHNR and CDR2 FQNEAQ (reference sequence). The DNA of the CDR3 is TGTGCCAGCAGCAAACAGGGGAGCTCCTACAATGAGCAGTTCTTC. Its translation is CASSKQGSSYNEQFF.

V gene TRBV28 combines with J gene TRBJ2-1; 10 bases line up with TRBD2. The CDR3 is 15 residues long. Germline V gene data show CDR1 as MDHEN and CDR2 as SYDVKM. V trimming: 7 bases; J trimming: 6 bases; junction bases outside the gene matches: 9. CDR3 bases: TGTGCCAGCATTGGGAGCGGGAGGGTCGGCAATGAGCAGTTCTTC. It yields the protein CASIGSGRVGNEQFF.

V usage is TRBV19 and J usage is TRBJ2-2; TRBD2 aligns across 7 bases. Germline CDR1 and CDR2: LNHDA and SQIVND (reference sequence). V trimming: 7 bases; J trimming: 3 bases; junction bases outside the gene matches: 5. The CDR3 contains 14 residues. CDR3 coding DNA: TGTGCCAGTACGAGCGGGACCTACACCGGGGAGCTGTTTTTT. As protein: CASTSGTYTGELFF.

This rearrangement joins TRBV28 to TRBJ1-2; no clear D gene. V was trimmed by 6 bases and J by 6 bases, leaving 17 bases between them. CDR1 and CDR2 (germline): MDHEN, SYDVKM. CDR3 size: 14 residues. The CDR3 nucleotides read TGTGCCAGCAGCATCGGAGGGTTCGAGGATGGCTACACCTTC. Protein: CASSIGGFEDGYTF.

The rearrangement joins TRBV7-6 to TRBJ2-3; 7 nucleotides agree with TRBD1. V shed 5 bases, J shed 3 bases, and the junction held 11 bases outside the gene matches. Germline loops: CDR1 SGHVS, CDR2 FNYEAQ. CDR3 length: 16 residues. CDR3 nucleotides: TGTGCCAGCAGCCATATCAGGGGGAGAAAAACAGATACGCAGTATTTT. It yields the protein CASSHIRGRKTDTQYF.

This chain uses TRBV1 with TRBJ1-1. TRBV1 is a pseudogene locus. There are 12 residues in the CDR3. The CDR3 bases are TGCACCAGCCTAGAGGAGGGCTCTGAAGCTTTCTTT. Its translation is CTSLEEGSEAFF.

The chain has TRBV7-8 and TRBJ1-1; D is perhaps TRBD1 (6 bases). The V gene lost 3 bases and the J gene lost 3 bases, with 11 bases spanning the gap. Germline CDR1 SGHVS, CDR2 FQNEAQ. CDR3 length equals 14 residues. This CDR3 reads CASSLGGLDTEAFF. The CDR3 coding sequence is TGTGCCAGCAGCTTGGGGGGCTTGGACACTGAAGCTTTCTTT. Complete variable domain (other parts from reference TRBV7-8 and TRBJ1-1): GAGVSQSPRYKVAKRGQDVALRCDPISGHVSLFWYQQALGQGPEFLTYFQNEAQLDKSGLPSDRFFAERPEGSVSTLKIQRTQQEDSAVYLCASSLGGLDTEAFFGQGTRLTVV.